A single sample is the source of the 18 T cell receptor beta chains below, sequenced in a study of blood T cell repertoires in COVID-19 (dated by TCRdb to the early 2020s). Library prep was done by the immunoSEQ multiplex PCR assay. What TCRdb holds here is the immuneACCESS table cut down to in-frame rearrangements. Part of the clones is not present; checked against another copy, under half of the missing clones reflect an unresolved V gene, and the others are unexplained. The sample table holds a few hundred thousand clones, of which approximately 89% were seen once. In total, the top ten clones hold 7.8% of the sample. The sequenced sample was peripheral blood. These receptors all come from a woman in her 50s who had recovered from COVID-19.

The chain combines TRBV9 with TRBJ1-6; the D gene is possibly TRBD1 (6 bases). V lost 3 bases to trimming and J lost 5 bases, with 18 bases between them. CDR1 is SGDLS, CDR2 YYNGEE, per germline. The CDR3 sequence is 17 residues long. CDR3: CASSEGTGGANNSPLHF. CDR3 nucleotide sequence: TGTGCCAGCAGCGAGGGGACGGGGGGCGCGAATAATTCACCCCTCCACTTT.

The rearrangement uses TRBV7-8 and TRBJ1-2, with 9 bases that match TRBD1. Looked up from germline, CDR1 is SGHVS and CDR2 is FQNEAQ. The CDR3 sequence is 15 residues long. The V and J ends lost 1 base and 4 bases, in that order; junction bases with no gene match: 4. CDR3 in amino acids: CASSLVDRGAYGYTF. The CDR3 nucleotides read TGTGCCAGCAGCTTAGTGGACAGGGGAGCCTATGGCTACACCTTC.

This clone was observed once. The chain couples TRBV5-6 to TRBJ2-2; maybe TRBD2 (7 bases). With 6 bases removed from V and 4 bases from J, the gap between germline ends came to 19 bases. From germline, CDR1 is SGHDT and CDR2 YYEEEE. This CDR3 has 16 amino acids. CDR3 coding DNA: TGTGCCAGCACCCTTCGGGGGGCCCGGGGCACCGGGGAGCTGTTTTTT. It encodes CASTLRGARGTGELFF.

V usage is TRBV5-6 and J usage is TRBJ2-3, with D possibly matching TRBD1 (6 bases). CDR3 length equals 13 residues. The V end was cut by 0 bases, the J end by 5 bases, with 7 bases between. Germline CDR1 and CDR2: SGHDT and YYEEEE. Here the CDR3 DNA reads TGTGCCAGCAGCTTGGAGGGGGTAGATACGCAGTATTTT. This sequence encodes CASSLEGVDTQYF.

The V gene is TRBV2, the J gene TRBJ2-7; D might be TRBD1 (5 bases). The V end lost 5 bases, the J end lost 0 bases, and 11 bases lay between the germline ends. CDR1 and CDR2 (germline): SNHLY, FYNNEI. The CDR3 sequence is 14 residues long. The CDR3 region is CASSRQPASYEQYF. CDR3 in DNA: TGTGCCAGCAGTAGACAGCCCGCCTCCTACGAGCAGTACTTC. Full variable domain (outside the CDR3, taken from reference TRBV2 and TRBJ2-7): EPEVTQTPSHQVTQMGQEVILRCVPISNHLYFYWYRQILGQKVEFLVSFYNNEISEKSEIFDDQFSVERPDGSNFTLKIRSTKLEDSAMYFCASSRQPASYEQYFGPGTRLTVT.

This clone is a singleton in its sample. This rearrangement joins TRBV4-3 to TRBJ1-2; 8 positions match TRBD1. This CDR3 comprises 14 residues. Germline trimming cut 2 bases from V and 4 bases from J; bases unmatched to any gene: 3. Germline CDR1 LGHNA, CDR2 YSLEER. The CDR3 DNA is TGCGCCAGCAGCCAAACAGGGGGTTCCTATGGCTACACCTTC. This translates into CASSQTGGSYGYTF.

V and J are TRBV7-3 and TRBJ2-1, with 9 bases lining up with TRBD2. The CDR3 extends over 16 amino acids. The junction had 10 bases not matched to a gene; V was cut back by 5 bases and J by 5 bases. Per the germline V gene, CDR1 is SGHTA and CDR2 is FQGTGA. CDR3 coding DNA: TGTGCCAGCAGCCAAGCTCGGACTAGCGTCCACAATGAGCAGTTCTTC. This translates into CASSQARTSVHNEQFF. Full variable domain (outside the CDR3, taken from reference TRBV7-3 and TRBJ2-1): GAGVSQTPSNKVTEKGKYVELRCDPISGHTALYWYRQSLGQGPEFLIYFQGTGAADDSGLPNDRFFAVRPEGSVSTLKIQRTERGDSAVYLCASSQARTSVHNEQFFGPGTRLTVL.

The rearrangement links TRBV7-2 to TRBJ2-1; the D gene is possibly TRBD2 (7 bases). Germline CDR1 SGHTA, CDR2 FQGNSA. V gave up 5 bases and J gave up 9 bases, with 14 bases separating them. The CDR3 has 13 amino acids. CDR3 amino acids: CASSRRGEGEQFF. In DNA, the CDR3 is TGTGCCAGCAGCCGAAGGGGGGAGGGTGAGCAGTTCTTC.

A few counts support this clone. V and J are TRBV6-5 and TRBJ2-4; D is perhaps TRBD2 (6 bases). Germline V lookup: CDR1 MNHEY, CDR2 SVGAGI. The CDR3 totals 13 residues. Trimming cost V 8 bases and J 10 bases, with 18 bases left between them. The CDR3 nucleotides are TGTGCCAGCCGCGGGACCCGGGGCTATATTCAGTACTTC. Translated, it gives CASRGTRGYIQYF.

CDR3 nucleotides: TGTGCCAGCTCACCCATCCCCGGGACAGCTGGAAACACCATATATTTT. Protein sequence: CASSPIPGTAGNTIYF. The J gene is TRBJ1-3, the V gene TRBV18; TRBD1 agrees at 7 bases. J gave up 2 bases and V 3 bases, and 7 bases lay outside the gene matches. CDR3 length: 16 residues. CDR1 KGHSH and CDR2 LQKENI come from the germline V gene.

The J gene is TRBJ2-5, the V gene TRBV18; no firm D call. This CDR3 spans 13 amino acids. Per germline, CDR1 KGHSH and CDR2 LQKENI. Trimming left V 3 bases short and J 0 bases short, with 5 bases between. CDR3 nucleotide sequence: TGTGCCAGCTCACCCTCGTACCAAGAGACCCAGTACTTC. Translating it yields CASSPSYQETQYF.

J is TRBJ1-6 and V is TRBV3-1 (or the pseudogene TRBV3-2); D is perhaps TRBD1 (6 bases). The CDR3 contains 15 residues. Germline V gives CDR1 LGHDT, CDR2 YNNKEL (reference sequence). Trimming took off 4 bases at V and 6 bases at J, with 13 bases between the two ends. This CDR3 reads CASSLLGGRNSPLHF. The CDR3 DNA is TGTGCCAGCAGCCTCCTCGGGGGGCGTAATTCACCCCTCCACTTT.

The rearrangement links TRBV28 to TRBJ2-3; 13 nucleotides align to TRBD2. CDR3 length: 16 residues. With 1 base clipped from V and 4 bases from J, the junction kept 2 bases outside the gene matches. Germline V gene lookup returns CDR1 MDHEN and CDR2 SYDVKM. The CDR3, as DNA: TGTGCCAGCAGTTTATCGGGACTAGCGGGGTCAGATACGCAGTATTTT. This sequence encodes CASSLSGLAGSDTQYF. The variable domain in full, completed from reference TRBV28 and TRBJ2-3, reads DVKVTQSSRYLVKRTGEKVFLECVQDMDHENMFWYRQDPGLGLRLIYFSYDVKMKEKGDIPEGYSVSREKKERFSLILESASTNQTSMYLCASSLSGLAGSDTQYFGPGTRLTVL.

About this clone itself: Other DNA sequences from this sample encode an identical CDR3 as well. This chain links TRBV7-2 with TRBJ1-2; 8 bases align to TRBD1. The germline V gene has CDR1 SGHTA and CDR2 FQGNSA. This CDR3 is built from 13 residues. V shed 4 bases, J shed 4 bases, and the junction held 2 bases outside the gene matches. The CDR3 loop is CASSSTGGYGYTF. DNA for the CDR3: TGTGCCAGCAGCTCCACAGGGGGCTATGGCTACACCTTC.

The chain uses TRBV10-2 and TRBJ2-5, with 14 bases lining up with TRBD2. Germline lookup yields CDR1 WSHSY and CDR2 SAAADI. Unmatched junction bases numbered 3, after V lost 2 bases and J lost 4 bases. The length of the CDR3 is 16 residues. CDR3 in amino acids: CASSEGLAGGLETQYF. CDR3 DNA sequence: TGCGCCAGCAGTGAGGGACTAGCGGGGGGTCTAGAGACCCAGTACTTC.

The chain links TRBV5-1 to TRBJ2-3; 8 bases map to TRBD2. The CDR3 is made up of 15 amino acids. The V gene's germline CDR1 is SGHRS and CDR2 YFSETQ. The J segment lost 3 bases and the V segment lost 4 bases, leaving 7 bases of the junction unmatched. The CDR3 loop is CASSPPGGVTDTQYF. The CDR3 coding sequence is TGCGCCAGCAGCCCACCGGGGGGGGTAACAGATACGCAGTATTTT. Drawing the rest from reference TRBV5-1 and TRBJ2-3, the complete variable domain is KAGVTQTPRYLIKTRGQQVTLSCSPISGHRSVSWYQQTPGQGLQFLFEYFSETQRNKGNFPGRFSGRQFSNSRSEMNVSTLELGDSALYLCASSPPGGVTDTQYFGPGTRLTVL.

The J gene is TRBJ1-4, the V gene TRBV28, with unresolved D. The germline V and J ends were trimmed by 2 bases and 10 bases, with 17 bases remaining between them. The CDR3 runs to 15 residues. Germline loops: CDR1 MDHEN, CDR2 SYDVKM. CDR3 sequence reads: CASSLRFEGSGKLFF. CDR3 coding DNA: TGTGCCAGCAGTTTACGATTCGAGGGCTCTGGAAAACTGTTTTTT.

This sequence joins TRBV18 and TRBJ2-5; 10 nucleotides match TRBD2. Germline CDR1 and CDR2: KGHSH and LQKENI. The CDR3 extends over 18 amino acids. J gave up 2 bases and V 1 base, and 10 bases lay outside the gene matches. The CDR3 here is CASSPRPLSGGVQETQYF. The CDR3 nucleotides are TGTGCCAGCTCACCACGACCCCTGAGCGGGGGGGTTCAAGAGACCCAGTACTTC.